These 30 T cell receptor beta chains originate from one sample sequenced in a study of cytomegalovirus exposure and HLA in healthy donors. This PCR relied on a set of 60 Vbeta primers and 13 Jbeta primers. Repertoires were generated with immunoSEQ multiplex PCR, while TCRdb's copy carries only in-frame clones and drops some. This table has 150,000 to 250,000 clones, 75% to 90% appearing once. Sequencing input: PBMCs. All receptors come from a woman between 50 and 59 years old in good health and CMV-seropositive.

The chain combines TRBV10-2 with TRBJ2-3; 9 bases align to TRBD2. The CDR3 contains 14 residues. Germline V gene data show CDR1 as WSHSY and CDR2 as SAAADI. Trimming cost V 6 bases and J 1 base; bases outside gene matches: 2. The CDR3 sequence is CASRVAGGTDTQYF. For the CDR3, the DNA is TGCGCCAGCAGGGTAGCGGGAGGCACAGATACGCAGTATTTT.

The V and J genes are TRBV6-5 and TRBJ1-6; D ambiguous. Germline values: CDR1 MNHEY, CDR2 SVGAGI. CDR3 length: 13 amino acids. V lost 6 bases and J lost 3, with 6 bases in between. The CDR3 here is CASSLNYNSPLHF. CDR3 nucleotide sequence: TGTGCCAGCAGCCTAAACTATAATTCACCCCTCCACTTT.

The rearrangement joins TRBV11-2 to TRBJ2-5; no clear D gene. There are 14 residues in the CDR3. The V end lost 1 base, the J end lost 7 bases, and 13 bases lay between the germline ends. Germline CDR1 SGHAT, CDR2 FQNNGV. The CDR3 coding sequence is TGTGCCAGCAGCTTAGTGTCCGGTAATGTGACCCAGTACTTC. It yields the protein CASSLVSGNVTQYF.

The rearrangement links TRBV14 to TRBJ2-3; 9 nucleotides line up with TRBD1. The germline CDR1 and CDR2 sequences are SGHDN and FVKESK. The V segment lost 3 bases and the J segment 6 bases; nucleotides outside the gene matches: 10. The length of the CDR3 is 16 residues. For the CDR3, the DNA is TGTGCCAGCAGCCACCCCGGGACAGGGTCCCTTGATACGCAGTATTTT. Protein sequence: CASSHPGTGSLDTQYF.

The CDR3 protein is CGGGSGRGYTF. The CDR3 DNA reads as TGTGGAGGGGGCTCGGGACGTGGCTACACCTTC. The chain is built from TRBV30 and TRBJ1-2; 7 bases match TRBD1. The CDR3 is 11 residues long. Germline-derived CDR1 and CDR2 are GTSNPN and SVGIG (reference sequence).

This chain links TRBV28 with TRBJ2-3; D possibly corresponds to TRBD2 (5 bases). Trimming stripped 3 bases from V and 8 bases from J, with 21 bases between. There are 16 residues in the CDR3. Germline-derived CDR1 and CDR2 are MDHEN and SYDVKM. This chain's CDR3 is CASSFRGSLGFGTQYF. The CDR3 coding sequence is TGTGCCAGCAGTTTTAGAGGGAGTTTGGGGTTCGGTACGCAGTATTTT.

This clone was observed a single time. The V gene is TRBV10-3, the J gene TRBJ2-3; TRBD1 might be the D (6 bases). The CDR3 has 15 amino acids. Trimming shortened V by 6 bases and J by 0 bases, and 13 bases separated the two germline ends. Germline V CDR1 and CDR2: ENHRY, SYGVKD. The CDR3 DNA follows: TGTGCCATCAGGGGACACAACAGAAGCACAGATACGCAGTATTTT. Protein product: CAIRGHNRSTDTQYF.

The V call is TRBV7-9, the J call TRBJ1-1; D gene unclear. This CDR3 spans 13 amino acids. Between the trimmed V and J ends, which lost 3 bases and 8 bases, there was a span of 13 bases. Germline V gene data show CDR1 as SEHNR and CDR2 as FQNEAQ (reference sequence). The CDR3 loop is CASSFTTNPEAFF. Written as DNA, the CDR3 is TGTGCCAGCAGCTTCACCACAAATCCCGAAGCTTTCTTT.

The chain combines TRBV7-9 with TRBJ2-1, with a tentative D call TRBD2 (5 bases). Trimming cost V 1 base and J 6 bases, with 10 bases left between them. The CDR3 is 14 residues long. Germline V gene sequence: CDR1 SEHNR, CDR2 FQNEAQ (reference sequence). The CDR3 loop is CASSLEVEGNEQFF. CDR3 DNA sequence: TGTGCCAGCAGCTTAGAGGTAGAGGGCAATGAGCAGTTCTTC.

The rearrangement uses TRBV7-2 and TRBJ2-5; D not resolved. The germline V gene has CDR1 SGHTA and CDR2 FQGNSA. V lost 6 bases, J lost 3 bases, and 11 bases lay in between. This CDR3 spans 13 amino acids. CDR3 residues: CASSPPSKETQYF. The CDR3 DNA reads as TGTGCCAGCAGTCCCCCCTCTAAAGAGACCCAGTACTTC.

The V gene is TRBV9, the J gene TRBJ1-3; D is undetermined. The germline V and J ends were trimmed by 4 bases and 2 bases, with 10 bases remaining between them. The CDR3 has 14 amino acids. Germline CDR1 is SGDLS and CDR2 is YYNGEE. This CDR3 is CASSPLTAGNTIYF. The CDR3, as DNA: TGTGCCAGCAGCCCCCTTACAGCTGGAAACACCATATATTTT.

The chain joins TRBV4-2 to TRBJ2-5; 8 bases match TRBD1. The CDR3 extends over 18 amino acids. Per the germline V gene, CDR1 is LGHNA and CDR2 is YNFKEQ. J was trimmed by 5 bases and V by 4 bases; bases with no gene match: 18. CDR3 coding DNA: TGTGCCAGCAGCCCGACAAATTCACCCGACAGGGGTGGGGAGACCCAGTACTTC. Translating it yields CASSPTNSPDRGGETQYF.

The gene calls are TRBV27 and TRBJ2-7; no clear D gene. There are 14 residues in the CDR3. Between the trimmed V and J ends, which lost 2 bases and 0 bases, there was a span of 8 bases. CDR1 and CDR2 from the germline V gene are MNHEY and SMNVEV (reference sequence). The CDR3 loop is CASSLNFLSYEQYF. The CDR3 DNA reads as TGTGCCAGCAGTTTAAACTTCCTCTCCTACGAGCAGTACTTC.

Concerning this clone: Other DNA sequences in the same sample also yield this CDR3. V is TRBV7-9 and J is TRBJ2-1; tentatively, D is TRBD2 (5 bases). With 5 bases removed from V and 3 bases from J, the gap between germline ends came to 11 bases. The CDR3 loop spans 14 amino acids. Germline V gene sequence: CDR1 SEHNR, CDR2 FQNEAQ (reference sequence). The CDR3 sequence is CASSLSGSYNEQFF. Written as DNA, the CDR3 is TGTGCCAGCAGCCTAAGCGGCAGCTACAATGAGCAGTTCTTC.

J is TRBJ1-5 and V is TRBV15, with D possibly matching TRBD1 (5 bases). Germline CDR1 and CDR2: LNHNV and YYDKDF (reference sequence). CDR3 length equals 17 residues. The V end lost 1 base, the J end lost 3 bases, and 16 bases lay between the germline ends. The DNA for the CDR3 is TGTGCCACCAGCAGAGTTCGGGGGTCCACGATCAATCAGCCCCAGCATTTT. Translating gives CATSRVRGSTINQPQHF.

V is TRBV19 and J is TRBJ1-5; D remains ambiguous. Trimming pared 3 bases from V and 4 bases from J, leaving 7 bases between. The germline CDR1 and CDR2 sequences are LNHDA and SQIVND (reference sequence). CDR3 length equals 13 residues. The CDR3 coding sequence is TGTGCCAGTAGTATCGGGTGGAATCAGCCCCAGCATTTT. This encodes CASSIGWNQPQHF.

The chain couples TRBV6-5 to TRBJ2-7; 9 bases map to TRBD1. After removal of 2 bases from V and 6 bases from J, the junction contained 11 bases not matched to a gene. CDR1 and CDR2 from the germline V gene are MNHEY and SVGAGI. This CDR3 has 16 amino acids. The CDR3 DNA sequence: TGTGCCAGCAGTTACATGCCGGGACAGGGTTTAGGCGAGCAGTACTTC. As protein: CASSYMPGQGLGEQYF.

This chain connects TRBV5-6 to TRBJ2-5; 8 bases are shared with TRBD2. Unmatched junction bases numbered 8, after V lost 3 bases and J lost 4 bases. CDR3 length: 15 amino acids. Germline V gene sequence: CDR1 SGHDT, CDR2 YYEEEE. CDR3: CASSSRTGGRETQYF. The CDR3 region has the DNA TGTGCCAGCAGCTCACGGACGGGGGGGCGAGAGACCCAGTACTTC.

V usage is TRBV9 and J usage is TRBJ1-3; 7 bases match TRBD1. From germline, CDR1 is SGDLS and CDR2 YYNGEE. Trimming took 5 bases from V and 0 from J; bases not matched to a gene: 5. The CDR3 spans 15 residues. CDR3 loop: CASSSQGSSGNTIYF. The DNA for the CDR3 is TGTGCCAGCAGTTCACAGGGGAGCTCTGGAAACACCATATATTTT.

V is TRBV28 and J is TRBJ2-6; 7 nucleotides agree with TRBD1. V dropped 4 bases and J dropped 5; count of bases not matched to a gene: 8. The CDR3 length is 16 residues. CDR1 MDHEN and CDR2 SYDVKM come from the germline V gene. The CDR3 DNA follows: TGTGCCAGCAGTTCTGGACAGGACGGCTGGGCCAACGTCCTGACTTTC. This translates into CASSSGQDGWANVLTF.

The chain has TRBV7-9 and TRBJ2-3; TRBD1 is a possible D gene (6 bases). Per germline, CDR1 SEHNR and CDR2 FQNEAQ (reference sequence). V gave up 5 bases and J gave up 2 bases, with 17 bases separating them. This CDR3 spans 16 amino acids. The CDR3 reads CASSPRGAGDTDTQYF. The CDR3 DNA sequence: TGTGCCAGCAGCCCGAGAGGAGCAGGGGACACAGATACGCAGTATTTT.

This clone occurred a few times. The chain uses TRBV6-6 and TRBJ1-1, with D possibly TRBD1 on 5 matching bases. The V end was cut by 2 bases, the J end by 2 bases, with 9 bases between. The CDR3 consists of 14 residues. Germline V gives CDR1 MNHNY, CDR2 SVGAGI (reference sequence). The CDR3 DNA is TGTGCCAGCAGTTACAACGGGGGAAACACTGAAGCTTTCTTT. It encodes CASSYNGGNTEAFF.

This clone has only a few counts. V and J are TRBV28 and TRBJ1-2; D may be TRBD1 (6 bases). The V end lost 2 bases, the J end lost 4 bases, and 8 bases lay between the germline ends. The germline V gene encodes CDR1 MDHEN and CDR2 SYDVKM. This CDR3 is 13 amino acids long. CDR3 in amino acids: CASSLGGFYGYTF. DNA for the CDR3: TGTGCCAGCAGTTTAGGGGGCTTCTATGGCTACACCTTC.

This clone was picked up one time. The chain uses TRBV15 and TRBJ2-5; 9 bases align to TRBD1. CDR1 is LNHNV and CDR2 is YYDKDF in the germline V gene (reference sequence). The CDR3 is 16 amino acids. The V and J ends lost 0 bases and 5 bases, in that order; junction bases with no gene match: 7. CDR3 nucleotides: TGTGCCACCAGCAGAGATCGGGACAGGGAGGGTGAGACCCAGTACTTC. Protein sequence: CATSRDRDREGETQYF.

J is TRBJ1-2 and V is TRBV28; 8 bases are a match to TRBD1. The J segment lost 3 bases and the V segment lost 2 bases, leaving 11 bases of the junction unmatched. Germline CDR1 MDHEN, CDR2 SYDVKM. The CDR3 is made up of 17 amino acids. The CDR3 region has the DNA TGTGCCAGCAGTTTAGGTCGTTGGGGACAGGTCTACTATGGCTACACCTTC. Amino acids: CASSLGRWGQVYYGYTF.

This chain joins TRBV19 and TRBJ2-1, with D tentatively TRBD2 (6 bases). The CDR3 is 15 residues long. The germline V gene has CDR1 LNHDA and CDR2 SQIVND (reference sequence). Trimming took off 2 bases at V and 0 bases at J, with 8 bases between the two ends. The CDR3 is CASSIRESSYNEQFF. Here the CDR3 DNA reads TGTGCCAGTAGTATACGGGAGAGCTCCTACAATGAGCAGTTCTTC.

This clone occurred once. This sequence joins TRBV5-1 and TRBJ1-4; TRBD1 might be the D (5 bases). V was shortened by 1 base and J by 7 bases, with 14 bases between the two germline ends. This CDR3 has 15 amino acids. The germline V gene has CDR1 SGHRS and CDR2 YFSETQ. CDR3 coding DNA: TGCGCCAGCAGCTTGTCACGGGGGGGAGGTGAAAAACTGTTTTTT. Its protein is CASSLSRGGGEKLFF. Looking up the rest from reference TRBV5-1 and TRBJ1-4 gives the full variable domain: KAGVTQTPRYLIKTRGQQVTLSCSPISGHRSVSWYQQTPGQGLQFLFEYFSETQRNKGNFPGRFSGRQFSNSRSEMNVSTLELGDSALYLCASSLSRGGGEKLFFGSGTQLSVL.

The chain is built from TRBV14 and TRBJ2-1; 9 bases align to TRBD2. Looked up from germline, CDR1 is SGHDN and CDR2 is FVKESK. Trimming at V came to 1 base and at J to 4 bases, leaving 2 bases not matched to a gene. CDR3 length: 15 residues. The CDR3 DNA reads as TGTGCCAGCAGCCAAGGTCTAGCGGGGTACAATGAGCAGTTCTTC. This codes for CASSQGLAGYNEQFF.

The chain combines TRBV9 with TRBJ2-3, with a tentative D call TRBD1 (5 bases). CDR3 length: 13 residues. Trimming shortened V by 0 bases and J by 8 bases, and 10 bases separated the two germline ends. Germline CDR1 and CDR2: SGDLS and YYNGEE. CDR3 in DNA: TGTGCCAGCAGCGTAGTGGGGCTCGGTACGCAGTATTTT. It codes for CASSVVGLGTQYF.

V gene TRBV7-3 combines with J gene TRBJ2-3; TRBD1 might be the D (8 bases). The CDR3 runs 16 residues. The germline V gene has CDR1 SGHTA and CDR2 FQGTGA. V was trimmed by 4 bases and J by 2 bases, leaving 16 bases between them. The CDR3 here is CASSSQGGGSTDTQYF. The CDR3 DNA is TGTGCCAGCAGCTCACAGGGGGGAGGGTCCACAGATACGCAGTATTTT. Combining the CDR3 with reference TRBV7-3 and TRBJ2-3 gives the whole variable domain GAGVSQTPSNKVTEKGKYVELRCDPISGHTALYWYRQSLGQGPEFLIYFQGTGAADDSGLPNDRFFAVRPEGSVSTLKIQRTERGDSAVYLCASSSQGGGSTDTQYFGPGTRLTVL.